Listed below are T cell receptor beta chains from one sample, sequenced in a study of blood T cell repertoires in COVID-19. Measured with immunoSEQ multiplex PCR; TCRdb has only the in-frame clones, and not every one. The table shows 45,000 to 60,000 clones, with less than 95% occurring only once. Sequenced material: peripheral blood. These receptors originate from a man aged 45-65 years with acute or convalescent COVID-19. Both conserved end residues are part of each CDR3. The order of the fields is V gene, J gene, CDR3 protein.

TRBV2,TRBJ1-3,CASSEDSRNTIYF
TRBV30,TRBJ1-2,CAWSTGNYGYTF
TRBV2,TRBJ1-1,CASSPLNERRSNTEAFF
TRBV19,TRBJ2-7,CASSPGQGWNEQYF
TRBV6-4,TRBJ1-1,CASADRGEGGTEAFF
TRBV11-2,TRBJ2-5,CASSPSTTQRGGTQYF
TRBV5-1,TRBJ2-7,CASSPPSSGGFSARYF
TRBV7-2,TRBJ1-6,CASSPSSGVESPLHF
TRBV20-1,TRBJ2-3,CSASGTDTQYF
TRBV5-4,TRBJ2-1,CASSSPGQGNEQFF
TRBV2,TRBJ2-3,CASRPGLATDTQYF
TRBV30,TRBJ2-5,CAWTSGGQETQYF
TRBV20-1,TRBJ2-5,CSAPTGLGQYF
TRBV30,TRBJ1-4,CAWRWQEREKLFF
TRBV19,TRBJ2-1,CASSMSDYQSSYNEQFF
TRBV20-1,TRBJ2-7,CSARPQGEQYF
TRBV19,TRBJ2-1,CATGGQGLAGNEQFF
TRBV5-8,TRBJ1-2,CASSPPGLGSDRRYTF
TRBV11-2,TRBJ1-6,CASSLSQGAIGSPLHF
TRBV28,TRBJ2-1,CASRRGANEQFF
TRBV19,TRBJ1-1,CASKQGPMNTEAFF
TRBV27,TRBJ1-2,CASRAQGATDYGYTF
TRBV6-2/TRBV6-3,TRBJ1-4,CASSTPGDRPNEKLFF
TRBV10-3,TRBJ2-1,CATSGGGNEQFF
TRBV27,TRBJ1-3,CASSITQTGTGTSGNTIYF
TRBV10-3,TRBJ2-3,CAISNSGGAGDTQYF
TRBV11-3,TRBJ2-7,CASSPGGGSYEQYF
TRBV12-3/TRBV12-4,TRBJ1-1,CASSRQLRTEAFF
TRBV6-5,TRBJ1-4,CASRRHRGENEKLFF
TRBV7-9,TRBJ2-1,CASSRVGSNEQFF